Ten or more counts support the clone carrying this TCR beta chain. Its matching antigen is unknown. This entry belongs to a study of response to subunit inactivated influenza vaccine. Study-level results: Authors suggested seasonal influenza vaccinations each recruit few new T cells.

Each CDR3 protein is one row after TCRdb ran MiXCR on the RT-PCR reads. Among about 700,000 distinct CDR3 sequences listed, 15% to 19% were seen once. CDR3 length: 16 amino acids. Trimming cost V 0 bases and J 0 bases; bases outside gene matches: 7. Germline V gene data show CDR1 as DFQATT and CDR2 as SNEGSKA (reference sequence). The source material was PBMCs from blood, sampled roughly 13 days after vaccination. The chain employs TRBV20-1 and TRBJ2-7, with 8 bases lining up with TRBD2. The TCR was taken from a man between 45 and 60 years old who received an inactivated influenza vaccine. In DNA, the CDR3 is TGCAGTGCTAGAGATCGGGAGCGGGGGAGCTCCTACGAGCAGTACTTC. Encoded protein: CSARDRERGSSYEQYF.